The clone carrying this TCR beta chain was found once. The sample comes from a study of blood T cell repertoires in COVID-19. In the original analysis: Counts of nucleated cells, estimated from reference gene primer amplification, were obtained. This table comes from immunoSEQ multiplex PCR, and its TCRdb copy is limited to in-frame clones, with some not included. V and J calls plus clone size are reproduced from that table; the DNA served to infer D and trimming. The sample yields about 100,000 clones, approximately 92% seen once. The CDR3 sequence is 12 residues long. Germline CDR1 and CDR2: SGHAT and FQNNGV. The ends lost 3 bases at V and 6 bases at J; junction bases unmatched: 2.

The J gene is TRBJ2-7, the V gene TRBV11-2, with 7 bases identical to TRBD1. Material for sequencing was peripheral blood. This sequence was found in a man aged 50 or older with active COVID-19. The CDR3 is CASSLGTVEQYF. The CDR3 DNA is TGTGCCAGCAGCTTGGGGACAGTCGAGCAGTACTTC.